This TCR beta chain was retrieved from a study of T-cell memory formation after mild COVID-19. Study outcomes and limitations: In pre-infection memory, a portion of responding clones appeared, which suggested that cross-reactive memory joined. For contracting clones, CD4+ ones sat mainly in CM and EM, CD8+ in EMRA.

Trimming at V came to 4 bases and at J to 5 bases, leaving 3 bases not matched to a gene. The CDR3 length is 14 residues. TCR alpha and TCR beta cDNA libraries with sample barcodes and UMIs came from 5'RACE using constant-segment primers. TCRdb independently ran MiXCR on the 5' RACE reads; one entry per CDR3 protein. This table has fewer than 90,000 distinct CDR3 sequences, about 13% appearing once. This clonotype was found a few times. Its antigen is still unknown. The sequence was collected from a man aged 18 to 35 who had mild COVID-19 (a few samples of this study predate the infection). Cell type and time point are not known. Sequencing was carried out using PBMCs or a T cell subset sorted from them (not recorded which). The chain combines TRBV12-3 or TRBV12-4 with TRBJ1-5; 9 nucleotides match TRBD1. The CDR3 DNA follows: TGTGCCAGCAGTTCGGACAGGGGAGATCAGCCCCAGCATTTT. Translating it yields CASSSDRGDQPQHF.